These T cell receptor beta chains were read from a single sample in a study of regulatory T cells in long-lasting Graves disease. TCRdb analysed the multiplex PCR reads with MiXCR anew, one entry per CDR3 protein. Of about 240,000 distinct CDR3 sequences in the sample, 20% were seen once. The input for sequencing was peripheral blood mononuclear cells (PBMCs), taken at new diagnosis, from a patient treated with antithyroid drugs. Source of these receptors: a female donor with Graves disease. Each CDR3 is given with its conserved first and last residue. D genes are given only for firm matches.

v_gene,d_gene,j_gene,CDR3aa
TRBV18,TRBD2,TRBJ2-1,CASSPPGLALYNEQFF
TRBV20-1,TRBD2,TRBJ2-3,CSARDAGGSVPDTQYF
TRBV6-1,TRBD2,TRBJ2-6,CASGGTGANVLTF
TRBV28,NA,TRBJ1-2,CASSLGTGSYGYTF
TRBV14,TRBD2,TRBJ2-1,CASSQVAGGDNEQFF
TRBV19,NA,TRBJ1-5,CASSIWQGLDQPQHF
TRBV24-1,NA,TRBJ2-3,CATSGRKFTDTQYF
TRBV9,NA,TRBJ2-3,CASSVIPGSLYF
TRBV12-3/TRBV12-4,NA,TRBJ2-3,CASSLPGPSTDTQYF
TRBV7-2,NA,TRBJ1-4,CASSLDGAPGQKLFF
TRBV9,NA,TRBJ2-3,CASSAPVGVGGSTDTQYF
TRBV7-7,NA,TRBJ2-7,CASSPTVGLYYEQYF
TRBV9,NA,TRBJ1-3,CASSGNLNTIYF
TRBV2,NA,TRBJ1-4,CASGGQPNNEKLFF
TRBV30,TRBD1,TRBJ1-6,CAWSPQGVGVGAPLHF
TRBV6-2/TRBV6-3,TRBD1,TRBJ1-2,CASLSGQGGGYTF
TRBV9,NA,TRBJ2-3,CASSAVGGPDTQYF
TRBV5-1,NA,TRBJ1-1,CASSPAGYTEAFF
TRBV3-1,NA,TRBJ2-5,CASSQSSVGGETQYF
TRBV20-1,NA,TRBJ1-5,CSATRRGRSNQPQHF
TRBV2,TRBD2,TRBJ2-1,CASRPGTSGGGSYNEQFF
TRBV5-1,TRBD1,TRBJ1-1,CASSQQGIMTRFF
TRBV27,NA,TRBJ2-1,CASSAGALEQFF
TRBV20-1,TRBD2,TRBJ2-3,CSARALAGVDTQYF
TRBV19,NA,TRBJ2-5,CASSYPGTQETQYF
TRBV5-6,NA,TRBJ1-1,CASSLAVWYDEAFF
TRBV7-2,TRBD1,TRBJ2-7,CASSNRDSLSLEQYF
TRBV18,NA,TRBJ2-1,CASSPPRHGYNEQFF
TRBV7-9,NA,TRBJ1-2,CASSLSRGNDPYGYTF
TRBV7-2,NA,TRBJ2-1,CASSLDYLNEQFF
TRBV9,NA,TRBJ1-6,CASQSRTGGNSPLHF
TRBV6-2/TRBV6-3,NA,TRBJ2-7,CASSYGPVTYEQYF
TRBV11-1,NA,TRBJ2-3,CASRRRGAGGAEDTQYF
TRBV12-3/TRBV12-4,NA,TRBJ2-1,CASSRPHAGWSYNEQFF
TRBV7-2,NA,TRBJ1-2,CASSLFQSVGYTF
TRBV7-6,TRBD2,TRBJ2-3,CASSPPTSADTQYF
TRBV10-3,NA,TRBJ2-2,CAIRKAVNTGELFF
TRBV7-2,TRBD2,TRBJ2-7,CASSRGTGALAGGYEQYF
TRBV7-3,NA,TRBJ2-2,CASSSVLGAGELFF
TRBV20-1,TRBD1,TRBJ1-4,CSARQGRSNEKLFF
TRBV5-1,TRBD1,TRBJ2-3,CASSTRQGDTDTQYF
TRBV2,TRBD2,TRBJ2-1,CASTLQERGESYNEQFF
TRBV18,NA,TRBJ2-1,CASSSVRGESEQFF
TRBV20-1,NA,TRBJ1-5,CSARGGVGWQPQHF
TRBV7-3,TRBD2,TRBJ2-1,CASSSAGGHNEQFF
TRBV11-2,NA,TRBJ1-4,CASSYDPTVGEKLFF
TRBV10-3,NA,TRBJ1-4,CAISETVGVREKLFF
TRBV11-2,TRBD1,TRBJ1-1,CASSLVTGGINTEAFF
TRBV7-9,NA,TRBJ2-1,CASSPLGGENEQFF
TRBV4-1,NA,TRBJ2-7,CASTQTGSYEQYF
TRBV6-1,NA,TRBJ2-3,CAMPGWDRTDTQYF
TRBV2,NA,TRBJ2-1,CASKGDSVGKQFF
TRBV4-1,TRBD2,TRBJ2-4,CASSREGARNIQYF
TRBV6-4,NA,TRBJ1-1,CASNSPSTMNTEAFF
TRBV6-2/TRBV6-3,NA,TRBJ2-2,CASRTGDRTGGELFF
TRBV6-1,NA,TRBJ1-4,CASSLGTLNEKLFF
TRBV6-1,NA,TRBJ2-3,CASRELGQFADTQYF
TRBV20-1,NA,TRBJ2-3,CSARDIREDTRYF
TRBV6-1,NA,TRBJ1-4,CASSPTANEKLFF
TRBV6-1,NA,TRBJ1-1,CASRPRQERGTEAFF